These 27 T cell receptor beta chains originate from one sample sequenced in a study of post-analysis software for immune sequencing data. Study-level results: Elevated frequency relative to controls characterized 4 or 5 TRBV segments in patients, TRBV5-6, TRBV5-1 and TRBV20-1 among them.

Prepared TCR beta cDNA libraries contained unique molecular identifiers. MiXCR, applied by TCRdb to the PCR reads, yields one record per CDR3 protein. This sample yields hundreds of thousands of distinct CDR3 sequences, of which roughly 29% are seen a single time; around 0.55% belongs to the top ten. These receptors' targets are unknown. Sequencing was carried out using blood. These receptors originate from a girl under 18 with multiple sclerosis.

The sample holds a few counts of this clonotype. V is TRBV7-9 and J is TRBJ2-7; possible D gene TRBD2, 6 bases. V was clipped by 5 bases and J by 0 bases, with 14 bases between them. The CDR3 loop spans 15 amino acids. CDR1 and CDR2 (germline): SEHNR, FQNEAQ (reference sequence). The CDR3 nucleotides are TGTGCCAGCAGCCCTCCGGGTAGCGGCTCCTACGAGCAGTACTTC. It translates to CASSPPGSGSYEQYF.

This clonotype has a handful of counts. The CDR3 bases are TGCGCCAGCAGCTTTAGACAGGGGGCCACAGATACGCAGTATTTT. Translating it yields CASSFRQGATDTQYF. This sequence joins TRBV5-1 and TRBJ2-3; TRBD1 matches at 10 bases. This CDR3 region has 15 residues. The germline V gene has CDR1 SGHRS and CDR2 YFSETQ. Trimming cost V 2 bases and J 2 bases; bases outside gene matches: 2.

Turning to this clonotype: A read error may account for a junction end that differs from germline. The CDR3 coding sequence is TGTGCCAGCAGGCGCGGACAGCTTAACACCGGGGAGCGGTTTTTT. This gives the protein CASRRGQLNTGERFF. The chain links TRBV6-5 to TRBJ2-2; tentative D call: TRBD1 (6 bases). Germline CDR1 MNHEY, CDR2 SVGAGI. The CDR3 is 15 residues long.

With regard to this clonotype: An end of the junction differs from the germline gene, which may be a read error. The CDR3: CASSLAQFGSPIYNKQFF. The DNA of the CDR3 is TGTGCCAGCAGCTTAGCGCAGTTCGGCAGCCCGATATACAATAAGCAGTTCTTC. V and J are TRBV7-6 and TRBJ2-1; no reliable D call. The CDR3 sequence is 18 residues long. Germline-derived CDR1 and CDR2 are SGHVS and FNYEAQ.

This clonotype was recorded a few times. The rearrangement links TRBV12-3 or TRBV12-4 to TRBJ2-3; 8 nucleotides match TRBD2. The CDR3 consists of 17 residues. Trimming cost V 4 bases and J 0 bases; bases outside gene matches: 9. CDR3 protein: CASSWTSSGQSTDTQYF. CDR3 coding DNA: TGTGCCAGCAGTTGGACCTCTAGCGGGCAAAGCACAGATACGCAGTATTTT.

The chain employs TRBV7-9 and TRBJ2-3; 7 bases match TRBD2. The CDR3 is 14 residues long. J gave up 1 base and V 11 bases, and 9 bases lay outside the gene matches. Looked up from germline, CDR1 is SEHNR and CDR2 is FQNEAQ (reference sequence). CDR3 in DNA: TGTGCCTGCCAAGCGGGACCTCGCACAGATACGCAGTATTTT. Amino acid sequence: CACQAGPRTDTQYF.

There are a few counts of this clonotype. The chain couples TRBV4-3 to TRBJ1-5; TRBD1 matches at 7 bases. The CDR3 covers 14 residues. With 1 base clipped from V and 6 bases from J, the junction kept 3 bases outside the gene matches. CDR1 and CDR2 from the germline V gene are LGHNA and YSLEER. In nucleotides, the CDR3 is TGCGCCAGCAGCCAAGCCTCAGGGGGTCAGCCCCAGCATTTT. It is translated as CASSQASGGQPQHF.

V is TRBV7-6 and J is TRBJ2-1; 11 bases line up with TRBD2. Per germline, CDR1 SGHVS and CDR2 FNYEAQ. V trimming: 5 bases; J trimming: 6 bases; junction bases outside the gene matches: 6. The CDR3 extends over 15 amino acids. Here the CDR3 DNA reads TGTGCCAGCAGCCAAACTAGCGGGAGTTTCAATGAGCAGTTCTTC. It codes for CASSQTSGSFNEQFF.

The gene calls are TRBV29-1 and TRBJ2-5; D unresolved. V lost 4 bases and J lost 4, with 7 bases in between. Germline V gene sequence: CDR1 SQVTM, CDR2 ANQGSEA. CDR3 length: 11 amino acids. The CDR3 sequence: CSVAPPETQYF. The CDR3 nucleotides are TGCAGCGTTGCCCCCCCAGAGACCCAGTACTTC.

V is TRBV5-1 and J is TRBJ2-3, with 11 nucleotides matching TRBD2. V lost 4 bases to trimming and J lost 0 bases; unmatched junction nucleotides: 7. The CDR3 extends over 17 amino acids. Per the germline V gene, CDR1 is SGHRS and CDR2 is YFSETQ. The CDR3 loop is CASSLSGRAQSTDTQYF. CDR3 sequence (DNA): TGCGCCAGCAGCCTTAGCGGGAGGGCCCAGAGCACAGATACGCAGTATTTT.

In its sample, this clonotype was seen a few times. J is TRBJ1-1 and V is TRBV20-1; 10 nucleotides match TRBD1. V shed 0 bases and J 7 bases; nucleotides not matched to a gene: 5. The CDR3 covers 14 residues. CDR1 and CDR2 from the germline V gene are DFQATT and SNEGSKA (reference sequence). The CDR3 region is CSARDLGQGGEAFF. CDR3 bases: TGCAGTGCTAGAGATCTAGGACAGGGGGGTGAAGCTTTCTTT.

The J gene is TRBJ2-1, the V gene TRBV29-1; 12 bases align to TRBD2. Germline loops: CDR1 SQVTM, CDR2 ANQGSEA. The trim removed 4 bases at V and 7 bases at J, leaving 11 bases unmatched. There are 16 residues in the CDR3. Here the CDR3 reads CSVGYLTSGSGNEQFF. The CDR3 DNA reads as TGCAGCGTTGGTTATTTGACTAGCGGGAGTGGAAATGAGCAGTTCTTC.

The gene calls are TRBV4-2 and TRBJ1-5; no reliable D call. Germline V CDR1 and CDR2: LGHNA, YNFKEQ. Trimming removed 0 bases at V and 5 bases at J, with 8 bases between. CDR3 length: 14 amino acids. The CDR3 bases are TGTGCCAGCAGCCAAGATCCCTACTATCAGCCCCAGCATTTT. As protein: CASSQDPYYQPQHF.

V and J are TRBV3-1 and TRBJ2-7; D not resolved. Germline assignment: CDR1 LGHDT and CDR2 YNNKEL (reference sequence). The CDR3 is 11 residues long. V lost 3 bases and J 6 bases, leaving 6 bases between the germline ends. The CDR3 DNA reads TGTGCCAGCAGCCACCTAGGCGAGCAGTACTTC. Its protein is CASSHLGEQYF.

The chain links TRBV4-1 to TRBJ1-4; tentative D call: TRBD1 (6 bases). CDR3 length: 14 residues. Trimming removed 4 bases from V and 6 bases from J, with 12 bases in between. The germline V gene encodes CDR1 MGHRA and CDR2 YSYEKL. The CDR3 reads CASSPQGTYEKLFF. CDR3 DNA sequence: TGCGCCAGCAGCCCCCAGGGGACATATGAAAAACTGTTTTTT.

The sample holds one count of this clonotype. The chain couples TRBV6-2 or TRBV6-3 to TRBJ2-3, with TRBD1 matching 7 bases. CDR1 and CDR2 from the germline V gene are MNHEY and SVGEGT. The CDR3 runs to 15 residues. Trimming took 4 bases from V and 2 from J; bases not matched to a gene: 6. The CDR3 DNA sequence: TGTGCCAGCAGTTCCATCGACAGGGCCACAGATACGCAGTATTTT. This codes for CASSSIDRATDTQYF.

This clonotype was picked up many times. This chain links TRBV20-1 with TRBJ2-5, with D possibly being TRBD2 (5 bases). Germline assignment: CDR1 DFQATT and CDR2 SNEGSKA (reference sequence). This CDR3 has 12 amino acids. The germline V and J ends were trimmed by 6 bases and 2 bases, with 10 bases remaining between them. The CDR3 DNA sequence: TGCAGTGCAACCCGACTACAAGAGACCCAGTACTTC. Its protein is CSATRLQETQYF.

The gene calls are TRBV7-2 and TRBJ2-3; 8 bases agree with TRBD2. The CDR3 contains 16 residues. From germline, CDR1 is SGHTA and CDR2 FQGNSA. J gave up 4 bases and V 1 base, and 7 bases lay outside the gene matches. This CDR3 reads CASSLVAGGHPDTQYF. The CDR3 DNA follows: TGTGCCAGCAGCTTAGTGGCGGGAGGACATCCAGATACGCAGTATTTT.

CDR3: CASSSGWRGGFGTQYF. The CDR3 nucleotides read TGTGCCAGCAGCTCTGGGTGGAGGGGCGGGTTCGGTACGCAGTATTTT. This chain links TRBV7-8 with TRBJ2-3, with D possibly matching TRBD2 (6 bases). Germline assignment: CDR1 SGHVS and CDR2 FQNEAQ. CDR3 length equals 16 residues. V was pared by 4 bases and J by 8 bases, with 22 bases between. Complete variable domain (other parts from reference TRBV7-8 and TRBJ2-3): GAGVSQSPRYKVAKRGQDVALRCDPISGHVSLFWYQQALGQGPEFLTYFQNEAQLDKSGLPSDRFFAERPEGSVSTLKIQRTQQEDSAVYLCASSSGWRGGFGTQYFGPGTRLTVL.

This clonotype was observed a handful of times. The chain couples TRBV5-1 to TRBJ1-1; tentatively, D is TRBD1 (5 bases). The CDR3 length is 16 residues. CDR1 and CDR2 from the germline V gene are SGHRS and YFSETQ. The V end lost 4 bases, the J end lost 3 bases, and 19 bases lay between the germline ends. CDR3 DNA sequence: TGCGCCAGCAGCCCGAGTGGGGGAAGGTTGTACACTGAAGCTTTCTTT. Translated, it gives CASSPSGGRLYTEAFF.

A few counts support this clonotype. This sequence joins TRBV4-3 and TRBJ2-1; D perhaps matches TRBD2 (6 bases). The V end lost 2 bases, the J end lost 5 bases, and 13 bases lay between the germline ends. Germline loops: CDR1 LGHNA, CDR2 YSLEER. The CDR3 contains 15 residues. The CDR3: CASSQSPGSNNEQFF. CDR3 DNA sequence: TGCGCCAGCAGCCAATCTCCCGGGAGCAACAATGAGCAGTTCTTC.

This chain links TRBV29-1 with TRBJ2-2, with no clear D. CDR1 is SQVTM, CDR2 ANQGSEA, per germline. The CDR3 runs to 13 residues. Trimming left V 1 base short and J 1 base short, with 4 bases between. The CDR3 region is CSVEGLNTGELFF. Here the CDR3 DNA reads TGCAGCGTTGAAGGACTGAACACCGGGGAGCTGTTTTTT.

Here the CDR3 reads CASSPQERTSYEQYF. The DNA for the CDR3 is TGTGCCAGCAGCCCACAAGAACGGACCTCCTACGAGCAGTACTTC. The J gene is TRBJ2-7, the V gene TRBV5-6; D remains unclear. CDR3 length equals 15 residues. Trimming shortened V by 4 bases and J by 0 bases, and 14 bases separated the two germline ends. CDR1 is SGHDT, CDR2 YYEEEE, per germline.

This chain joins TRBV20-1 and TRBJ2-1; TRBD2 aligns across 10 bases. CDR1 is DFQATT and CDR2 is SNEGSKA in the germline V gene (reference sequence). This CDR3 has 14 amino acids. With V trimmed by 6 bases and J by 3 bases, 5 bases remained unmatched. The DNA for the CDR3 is TGCAGTGCGGGGAGGACTAGCGGCTACAATGAGCAGTTCTTC. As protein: CSAGRTSGYNEQFF.

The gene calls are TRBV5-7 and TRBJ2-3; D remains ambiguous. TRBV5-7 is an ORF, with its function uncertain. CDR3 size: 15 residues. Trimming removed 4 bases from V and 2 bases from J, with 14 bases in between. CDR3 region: CASSVDKVDTDTQYF. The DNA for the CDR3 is TGTGCCAGCAGCGTCGATAAGGTTGACACAGATACGCAGTATTTT.

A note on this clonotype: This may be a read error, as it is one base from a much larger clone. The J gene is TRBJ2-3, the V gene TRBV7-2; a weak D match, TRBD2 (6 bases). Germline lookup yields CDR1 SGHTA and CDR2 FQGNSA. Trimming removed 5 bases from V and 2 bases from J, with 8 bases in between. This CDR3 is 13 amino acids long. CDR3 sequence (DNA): TGTGCCAGCAGCGGGGGGAACACAGATACGCAGTATTTT. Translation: CASSGGNTDTQYF.

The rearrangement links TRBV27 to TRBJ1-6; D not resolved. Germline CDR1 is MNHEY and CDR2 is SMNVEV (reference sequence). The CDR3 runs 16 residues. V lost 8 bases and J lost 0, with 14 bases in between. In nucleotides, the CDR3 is TGTGCCAGCCGCTCCGGATCGAGCTCCTATAATTCACCCCTCCACTTT. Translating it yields CASRSGSSSYNSPLHF.